This entry is about one T cell receptor beta chain. The antigen is unknown. The read ends 3 residues early relative to the CDR3; the germline J gene fills the gap. All donors had a single incident cervical HPV16 infection, not prevalent. Germline CDR1 and CDR2: SGHVS and FQNEAQ. V lost 4 bases and J 0 bases, leaving 19 bases between the germline ends. This CDR3 is 18 amino acids long. The entry originates in a study of T cells in women clearing cervical HPV infection. Study context: Blood came at first lesion visit for cases, post-clearance for controls. With HLA typing for only a few women, HLA confounding remains possible. Study results and limitations: Timing of associations relative to infection is unclear; T-cell subsets were not isolated.

Profiling relied on immunoSEQ multiplex PCR, and the TCRdb table lists in-frame clones only, not all of them. The sample totals 30,000 to 45,000 clones; its top ten clones hold around 6.5%. This chain joins TRBV7-8 and TRBJ1-5, with D perhaps TRBD1 (6 bases). The sequence came from a woman aged 18 to 69 with a cervical HPV16 infection that either progressed to CIN3+ or cleared (not recorded which). The specimen sequenced was blood buffy coat. The part of the CDR3 DNA that was read is TGTGCCAGCAGCTCCGGGACACTGGAGCAGTATAGCAATCAGCCC. Encoded protein: CASSSGTLEQYSNQP. Given in full, the CDR3 is CASSSGTLEQYSNQPQHF.